These T cell receptor beta chains were read from a single sample in a study of identical twins. TCRdb called the 5' RACE reads again in MiXCR, with one record for every CDR3 protein. Of roughly 260,000 distinct CDR3 sequences in the sample, approximately 7.3% were seen once. These data are also associated with another study on yellow fever vaccine responses in identical twins.

Input material: CD8+ T cells sorted from blood. The receptors come from a woman aged 18-30 years in good health. The CDR3 runs from the conserved cysteine through the conserved F or W. The D gene is left open where the match is weak. Clone size is not always given. Where it is, it says once, few, many or a class for expanded clones.

v_gene,abundance,d_gene,j_gene,CDR3aa,CDR3nt
TRBV5-1,NA,NA,TRBJ1-2,CASSASLGRGSDAGYTF,TGCGCCAGCAGCGCATCTCTCGGGAGGGGGAGTGATGCTGGCTACACCTTC
TRBV9,NA,TRBD1,TRBJ1-4,CASSRADRDNEKLFF,TGTGCCAGCAGCCGGGCGGACAGGGATAATGAAAAACTGTTTTTT
TRBV18,many,NA,TRBJ2-7,CASSPSQATYEQYF,TGTGCCAGCTCACCTTCCCAGGCGACCTACGAGCAGTACTTC
TRBV5-1,few,NA,TRBJ1-2,CASSLDRGVVDGYTF,TGCGCCAGCAGCTTGGACAGAGGGGTTGTCGATGGCTACACCTTC
TRBV7-9,many,NA,TRBJ2-5,CASSTRRGDGPMETQYF,TGTGCCAGCAGCACAAGAAGGGGGGACGGCCCGATGGAGACCCAGTACTTC
TRBV12-3/TRBV12-4,many,TRBD2,TRBJ2-1,CASSVGLAPDNDEQFF,TGTGCCAGCAGTGTGGGACTAGCCCCCGATAACGATGAGCAGTTCTTC
TRBV27,many,NA,TRBJ2-7,CASSLRGWSSYEQYF,TGTGCCAGCAGTTTGCGGGGATGGAGCTCCTACGAGCAGTACTTC
TRBV12-3/TRBV12-4,few,TRBD1,TRBJ1-1,CASSSSGQGPRGEAFF,TGTGCCAGCAGTTCCTCCGGACAGGGCCCGCGGGGAGAAGCTTTCTTT
TRBV5-1,few,NA,TRBJ2-3,CASTLWGGATDTQYF,TGCGCCAGCACCCTCTGGGGGGGGGCGACAGATACGCAGTATTTT
TRBV6-2/TRBV6-3,few,NA,TRBJ1-5,CASSSGGGGLNQPQHF,TGTGCCAGCAGTTCCGGGGGAGGTGGGCTCAATCAGCCCCAGCATTTT
TRBV7-9,NA,NA,TRBJ2-2,CASIVTGELFF,TGTGCCAGCATCGTCACCGGGGAGCTGTTTTTT
TRBV21-1,few,NA,TRBJ2-1,CASSRPGLAGGKQFF,TGTGCCAGCAGCAGACCGGGACTAGCGGGGGGGAAGCAGTTCTTC
TRBV4-1,many,NA,TRBJ1-5,CASSQDGGGQPQHF,TGCGCCAGCAGCCAAGACGGGGGGGGCCAGCCCCAGCATTTT
TRBV29-1,few,TRBD2,TRBJ2-7,CSVEGSGISSYEQYF,TGCAGCGTTGAAGGTAGCGGGATCAGCTCTTACGAGCAGTACTTC
TRBV2,few,NA,TRBJ2-3,CASPPAASTDTQYF,TGTGCCAGCCCCCCGGCGGCCAGCACAGATACGCAGTATTTT
TRBV13,NA,TRBD2,TRBJ2-1,CASSLGLADYNEQFF,TGTGCCAGCAGCCTAGGACTAGCGGACTACAATGAGCAGTTCTTC
TRBV5-5,few,TRBD1,TRBJ2-7,CASSMGRDRVLYEQYF,TGTGCCAGCAGCATGGGCCGGGACAGGGTATTATACGAGCAGTACTTC
TRBV12-3/TRBV12-4,NA,NA,TRBJ2-5,CASSPSPAPETQYF,TGTGCCAGCAGCCCCAGTCCCGCCCCGGAGACCCAGTACTTC
TRBV2,NA,NA,TRBJ2-1,CASSEWGYNEQFF,TGTGCCAGCAGTGAGTGGGGCTACAATGAGCAGTTCTTC
TRBV7-9,NA,TRBD2,TRBJ2-5,CASSSSSGGPYQETQYF,TGTGCCAGCAGCTCGTCTAGCGGGGGCCCGTACCAAGAGACCCAGTACTTC
TRBV29-1,many,NA,TRBJ2-7,CSVGGGNLYEQYF,TGCAGCGTTGGTGGTGGGAACCTTTACGAGCAGTACTTC
TRBV5-5,few,TRBD1,TRBJ2-4,CASSLGDRVVKNIQYF,TGTGCCAGCAGCTTGGGGGACAGGGTGGTCAAAAACATTCAGTACTTC
TRBV24-1,many,NA,TRBJ2-1,CATSELAGRSNEQFF,TGTGCCACCAGTGAACTTGCCGGGCGCAGCAATGAGCAGTTCTTC
TRBV7-6,NA,NA,TRBJ2-1,CASSSRQNEQFF,TGTGCCAGCAGCTCCCGGCAGAATGAGCAGTTCTTC
TRBV3-1,few,TRBD1,TRBJ1-2,CASSIATGTGPSYYGYTF,TGTGCCAGCAGCATTGCGACCGGGACAGGCCCATCTTACTATGGCTACACCTTC
TRBV5-1,few,TRBD2,TRBJ2-7,CASSLAASGTYEQYF,TGCGCCAGCAGCTTGGCGGCTAGCGGGACCTACGAGCAGTACTTC
TRBV4-1,NA,NA,TRBJ2-1,CASSQDRATSDEQFF,TGCGCCAGCAGCCAAGATCGGGCGACTTCCGATGAGCAGTTCTTC
TRBV7-8,few,NA,TRBJ2-7,CASSLRRADSYEQYF,TGTGCCAGCAGCCTCAGGAGGGCCGACTCCTACGAGCAGTACTTC
TRBV28,NA,NA,TRBJ1-5,CASRGVAGSTSNQPQHF,TGTGCCAGCAGGGGGGTGGCAGGGTCTACCAGCAATCAGCCCCAGCATTTT
TRBV24-1,NA,TRBD2,TRBJ2-3,CATSDGLVTDTQYF,TGTGCCACCAGTGATGGACTAGTTACAGATACGCAGTATTTT
TRBV29-1,NA,NA,TRBJ2-3,CSVEGGRAADTQYF,TGCAGCGTTGAGGGGGGCAGGGCGGCGGATACGCAGTATTTT
TRBV15,NA,NA,TRBJ1-1,CATSRHGGTVAFF,TGTGCCACCAGCAGACATGGGGGGACTGTAGCTTTCTTT
TRBV11-3,NA,NA,TRBJ2-7,CASSSNGADYEQYF,TGTGCCAGCAGCTCCAACGGGGCGGACTACGAGCAGTACTTC
TRBV25-1,many,TRBD2,TRBJ2-1,CASSETSGSYEQFF,TGTGCCAGCAGTGAAACTAGCGGGAGCTATGAGCAGTTCTTC
TRBV7-6,few,NA,TRBJ1-2,CASSLGEGGYGYTF,TGTGCCAGCAGCTTGGGGGAAGGCGGCTATGGCTACACCTTC
TRBV15,few,NA,TRBJ2-2,CATSRDRSVANTGELFF,TGTGCCACCAGCAGAGATAGGTCGGTCGCGAACACCGGGGAGCTGTTTTTT
TRBV7-9,few,NA,TRBJ2-7,CASSPGDVYEQYF,TGTGCCAGCAGCCCCGGGGACGTCTACGAGCAGTACTTC
TRBV12-3/TRBV12-4,many,TRBD1,TRBJ2-2,CASSSTGINTGELFF,TGTGCCAGCAGTTCGACAGGGATAAACACCGGGGAGCTGTTTTTT
TRBV12-3/TRBV12-4,NA,NA,TRBJ2-5,CASSPSEQETQYF,TGTGCCAGCAGTCCGTCTGAGCAAGAGACCCAGTACTTC
TRBV27,NA,NA,TRBJ2-3,CASGWRISDTQYF,TGTGCCAGCGGGTGGAGGATCTCAGATACGCAGTATTTT
TRBV20-1,NA,TRBD2,TRBJ2-5,CSARDTASGFLGETQYF,TGCAGTGCTAGAGATACGGCTAGCGGGTTCCTGGGGGAGACCCAGTACTTC